The 28 T cell receptor beta chains below all came from one sample that was sequenced in a study of blood T cell repertoires in COVID-19. Assay: immunoSEQ multiplex PCR; the TCRdb copy retains only in-frame clones and omits some. Of 65,000 to 85,000 clones in the sample, about 88% were seen once. The source material was peripheral blood. These receptors originate from a man aged 45-65 years with active COVID-19.

This clone is a singleton in its sample. The chain joins TRBV19 to TRBJ2-7; D gene ambiguous. The CDR3 extends over 13 amino acids. Trimming shortened V by 5 bases and J by 2 bases, and 10 bases separated the two germline ends. CDR1 and CDR2 (germline): LNHDA, SQIVND (reference sequence). This chain's CDR3 is CASSPAAAYEQYF. As DNA, the CDR3 is TGTGCCAGTAGTCCCGCCGCGGCCTACGAGCAGTACTTC.

The J gene is TRBJ2-3, the V gene TRBV6-6; 10 bases match TRBD1. CDR3 length: 16 residues. Germline V gives CDR1 MNHNY, CDR2 SVGAGI (reference sequence). V shed 6 bases, J shed 0 bases, and the junction held 6 bases outside the gene matches. For the CDR3, the DNA is TGTGCCAGCAGAGCCGGGACAGGGGAAAGCACAGATACGCAGTATTTT. The encoded protein is CASRAGTGESTDTQYF.

CDR3 sequence reads: CASSFPPAGNSPLHF. CDR3 in DNA: TGTGCCAGCAGCTTTCCCCCCGCGGGGAATTCACCCCTCCACTTT. The V gene is TRBV7-2, the J gene TRBJ1-6, with no clear D. The CDR3 covers 15 residues. The germline V gene encodes CDR1 SGHTA and CDR2 FQGNSA. V shed 3 bases and J shed 7 bases, with 13 bases lying between them.

The chain is built from TRBV7-6 and TRBJ1-4; possibly TRBD1 for D (5 bases). Trimming removed 4 bases at V and 5 bases at J, with 14 bases between. The germline V gene encodes CDR1 SGHVS and CDR2 FNYEAQ. CDR3 length: 15 residues. The CDR3 loop reads CASSSRDGFNEKLFF. For the CDR3, the DNA is TGTGCCAGCAGCTCGCGGGACGGCTTCAATGAAAAACTGTTTTTT.

V is TRBV11-3 and J is TRBJ2-1; 13 nucleotides match TRBD2. Germline V gene data show CDR1 as SGHNT and CDR2 as YENEEA. There are 15 residues in the CDR3. With 5 bases clipped from V and 7 bases from J, the junction kept 5 bases outside the gene matches. CDR3 amino acids: CASSPTSGGSNEQFF. CDR3 DNA sequence: TGTGCCAGCAGCCCGACTAGCGGGGGGTCAAATGAGCAGTTCTTC.

The chain combines TRBV7-7 with TRBJ2-2; 9 nucleotides agree with TRBD1. The CDR3 is 14 amino acids. The V and J ends lost 5 bases and 7 bases, in that order; junction bases with no gene match: 5. Germline CDR1 reads SSHAT; CDR2 reads FNYEAQ (reference sequence). CDR3 nucleotide sequence: TGTGCCAGCAGCCCACAGGGGGCTGGCGGGGAGCTGTTTTTT. It is translated as CASSPQGAGGELFF.

The J gene is TRBJ2-2, the V gene TRBV7-3; tentative D call: TRBD1 (5 bases). The CDR3 loop spans 16 amino acids. Germline V gives CDR1 SGHTA, CDR2 FQGTGA. Trimming removed 1 base from V and 0 bases from J, with 9 bases in between. CDR3 protein: CASSLMAGSNTGELFF. Written as DNA, the CDR3 is TGTGCCAGCAGCTTAATGGCAGGGTCGAACACCGGGGAGCTGTTTTTT.

The CDR3 region is CASSIAGGIETQYF. Here the CDR3 DNA reads TGTGCCAGTAGTATTGCAGGGGGAATAGAGACCCAGTACTTC. This sequence joins TRBV19 and TRBJ2-5; 7 nucleotides agree with TRBD1. V shed 3 bases, J shed 4 bases, and the junction held 5 bases outside the gene matches. Germline CDR1 is LNHDA and CDR2 is SQIVND (reference sequence). There are 14 residues in the CDR3.

This sequence joins TRBV9 and TRBJ2-5, with TRBD1 identical over 9 bases. The V and J ends lost 7 bases and 3 bases, in that order; junction bases with no gene match: 13. The CDR3 runs to 16 residues. Germline CDR1 and CDR2: SGDLS and YYNGEE. CDR3 residues: CASAKLGTGSEETQYF. The DNA for the CDR3 is TGTGCCAGCGCCAAACTCGGGACAGGGTCCGAAGAGACCCAGTACTTC.

V usage is TRBV5-1 and J usage is TRBJ1-5; 7 positions agree with TRBD1. CDR3 length equals 16 residues. In germline, CDR1 is SGHRS, CDR2 YFSETQ. After removal of 4 bases from V and 7 bases from J, the junction contained 14 bases not matched to a gene. The CDR3 DNA reads as TGCGCCAGCAGCCCGGACGGGACAGCGCTTGGGCAGCCCCAGCATTTT. Amino acids: CASSPDGTALGQPQHF.

V gene TRBV18 combines with J gene TRBJ2-6; D gene uncertain. The CDR3 loop spans 18 amino acids. V dropped 2 bases and J dropped 1 base, with 15 bases sitting between them. From germline, CDR1 is KGHSH and CDR2 LQKENI. The CDR3 sequence: CASSPVESSYSGANVLTF. Written as DNA, the CDR3 is TGTGCCAGCTCACCAGTGGAGTCGAGCTATTCTGGGGCCAACGTCCTGACTTTC.

The chain is built from TRBV11-2 and TRBJ2-7, with D possibly being TRBD1 (5 bases). CDR3 size: 19 residues. Trimming stripped 4 bases from V and 1 base from J, with 26 bases between. Germline lookup yields CDR1 SGHAT and CDR2 FQNNGV. The CDR3 region has the DNA TGTGCCAGCAGCTCCAACCTCCCAAGACAGTTTCCCTGGTCCTACGAGCAGTACTTC. Translating gives CASSSNLPRQFPWSYEQYF.

The V gene is TRBV19, the J gene TRBJ1-5, with D perhaps matching TRBD1 (6 bases). V was trimmed by 3 bases and J by 7 bases, leaving 16 bases between them. Germline V gene lookup returns CDR1 LNHDA and CDR2 SQIVND (reference sequence). The CDR3 runs to 15 residues. The CDR3 loop reads CASSMNQGLDQPQHF. In DNA form, the CDR3 reads TGTGCCAGTAGTATGAATCAGGGGTTGGACCAGCCCCAGCATTTT.

This chain joins TRBV6-5 and TRBJ1-6; tentatively, D is TRBD1 (5 bases). V gave up 0 bases and J gave up 8 bases, with 14 bases separating them. CDR1 and CDR2 from the germline V gene are MNHEY and SVGAGI. The CDR3 totals 16 residues. DNA of the CDR3: TGTGCCAGCAGTTACTCGGGGGGGTCCTGGGATTCACCCCTCCACTTT. Amino acids: CASSYSGGSWDSPLHF.

This clone was detected once. V usage is TRBV6-5 and J usage is TRBJ2-7; 7 bases agree with TRBD1. The CDR3 covers 13 residues. The V segment lost 1 base and the J segment 3 bases; nucleotides outside the gene matches: 0. CDR1 MNHEY and CDR2 SVGAGI come from the germline V gene. The CDR3 loop reads CASSYYRGYEQYF. The CDR3 bases are TGTGCCAGCAGTTACTACAGGGGCTACGAGCAGTACTTC.

The chain combines TRBV11-2 with TRBJ2-1; D possibly corresponds to TRBD2 (5 bases). The V end lost 1 base, the J end lost 9 bases, and 16 bases lay between the germline ends. Germline V lookup: CDR1 SGHAT, CDR2 FQNNGV. CDR3 length: 15 amino acids. This CDR3 is CASSLVREGISEQFF. CDR3 coding DNA: TGTGCCAGCAGCTTAGTCCGCGAGGGAATCAGTGAGCAGTTCTTC.

Points on this clone: Different DNA sequences within this sample yield the same CDR3. The J gene is TRBJ1-5, the V gene TRBV15; tentatively, D is TRBD1 (6 bases). Per the germline V gene, CDR1 is LNHNV and CDR2 is YYDKDF (reference sequence). This CDR3 is 18 amino acids long. Trimming cost V 0 bases and J 3 bases, with 18 bases left between them. The CDR3 is CATSRERRGSTFNQPQHF. The CDR3 DNA reads TGTGCCACCAGCAGAGAGCGCAGGGGATCCACCTTCAATCAGCCCCAGCATTTT.

This sequence joins TRBV18 and TRBJ1-2; D perhaps matches TRBD1 (6 bases). V dropped 2 bases and J dropped 6 bases, with 10 bases sitting between them. CDR3 length: 13 residues. Germline loops: CDR1 KGHSH, CDR2 LQKENI. The DNA for the CDR3 is TGTGCCAGCTCACCAGCCAGGGGAGATGGCTACACCTTC. Protein product: CASSPARGDGYTF.

V and J are TRBV29-1 and TRBJ2-2; D uncertain. V lost 6 bases, J lost 8 bases, and 7 bases lay in between. CDR3 length equals 10 residues. Germline CDR1 SQVTM, CDR2 ANQGSEA. The CDR3 DNA reads as TGCAGCGTGAGTTTGGGGGAGCTGTTTTTT. This codes for CSVSLGELFF.

The CDR3 reads CASSLSGTSGAPDTQYF. DNA of the CDR3: TGTGCCAGCTCACTGAGTGGGACTAGCGGGGCCCCGGATACGCAGTATTTT. The V call is TRBV18, the J call TRBJ2-3; 13 nucleotides match TRBD2. The CDR3 length is 17 residues. Germline values: CDR1 KGHSH, CDR2 LQKENI. With 4 bases clipped from V and 6 bases from J, the junction kept 10 bases outside the gene matches.

About this clone: Because it lacks the conserved phenylalanine or tryptophan at the end, this CDR3 is likely a read error. The limits of the CDR3 on the DNA are not certain, so only TCRdb's listed CDR3 is given. The rearrangement joins TRBV21-1 to TRBJ2-7; TRBD1 is the table's D call, not checked against the DNA. TRBV21-1 is termed a pseudogene. Both ends counted, the CDR3 spans 17 residues. The CDR3 loop reads CASRPGKWGGQGARVLL.

The chain links TRBV7-2 to TRBJ1-6; D is unclear. Germline loops: CDR1 SGHTA, CDR2 FQGNSA. The V end lost 1 base, the J end lost 4 bases, and 11 bases lay between the germline ends. This CDR3 contains 16 residues. The CDR3 spells CASSLDRSLYNSPLHF. The DNA of the CDR3 is TGTGCCAGCAGCTTAGACAGAAGTCTATATAATTCACCCCTCCACTTT.

V usage is TRBV29-1 and J usage is TRBJ2-3; 7 positions agree with TRBD1. Per the germline V gene, CDR1 is SQVTM and CDR2 is ANQGSEA. The CDR3 totals 13 residues. Trimming at V came to 4 bases and at J to 1 base, leaving 2 bases not matched to a gene. The CDR3 DNA reads TGCAGCGTTGTAGGACAGGGCACAGATACGCAGTATTTT. This gives the protein CSVVGQGTDTQYF.

In this sample, this clone turned up once. V is TRBV5-1 and J is TRBJ1-3; D is perhaps TRBD1 (6 bases). Germline V gene lookup returns CDR1 SGHRS and CDR2 YFSETQ. Trimming shortened V by 5 bases and J by 4 bases, and 13 bases separated the two germline ends. The CDR3 is made up of 14 amino acids. CDR3 residues: CASRDSKEGNTIYF. CDR3 DNA sequence: TGCGCCAGCAGGGACAGCAAGGAAGGAAACACCATATATTTT.

The chain joins TRBV7-3 to TRBJ2-2; D is unclear. CDR1 SGHTA and CDR2 FQGTGA come from the germline V gene. V was shortened by 5 bases and J by 1 base, with 8 bases between the two germline ends. The CDR3 loop spans 14 amino acids. In nucleotides, the CDR3 is TGTGCCAGCAGCAGAACTGAGAACACCGGGGAGCTGTTTTTT. The encoded protein is CASSRTENTGELFF. The whole variable domain, filled in from reference TRBV7-3 and TRBJ2-2, reads GAGVSQTPSNKVTEKGKYVELRCDPISGHTALYWYRQSLGQGPEFLIYFQGTGAADDSGLPNDRFFAVRPEGSVSTLKIQRTERGDSAVYLCASSRTENTGELFFGEGSRLTVL.

The chain employs TRBV7-3 and TRBJ2-3; D ambiguous. V was cut by 4 bases and J by 4 bases, with 12 bases left in between. The germline V gene encodes CDR1 SGHTA and CDR2 FQGTGA. The CDR3 is made up of 14 amino acids. Written as DNA, the CDR3 is TGTGCCAGCAGCTCTCGGTATACGGCAGATACGCAGTATTTT. Its translation is CASSSRYTADTQYF. Filled out from reference TRBV7-3 and TRBJ2-3, the complete variable domain reads GAGVSQTPSNKVTEKGKYVELRCDPISGHTALYWYRQSLGQGPEFLIYFQGTGAADDSGLPNDRFFAVRPEGSVSTLKIQRTERGDSAVYLCASSSRYTADTQYFGPGTRLTVL.

Only a few counts were recorded for this clone. The chain has TRBV4-1 and TRBJ1-5; a weak D match, TRBD1 (5 bases). CDR1 and CDR2 from the germline V gene are MGHRA and YSYEKL. The CDR3 runs 17 residues. Trimming left V 0 bases short and J 3 bases short, with 15 bases between. The CDR3 nucleotides read TGCGCCAGCAGCCAAGATTCGACAGTAATTCACAATCAGCCCCAGCATTTT. Translation: CASSQDSTVIHNQPQHF.

The CDR3 spells CASSFLGGNYGYTF. In DNA, the CDR3 is TGTGCCAGTAGTTTCCTAGGAGGTAACTATGGCTACACCTTC. The chain employs TRBV19 and TRBJ1-2; D call uncertain. The V gene's germline CDR1 is LNHDA and CDR2 SQIVND (reference sequence). The V end was cut by 5 bases, the J end by 1 base, with 11 bases between. CDR3 size: 14 residues.